One T cell receptor (beta chain) is described in this entry. The source of the sample is a study of blood T cell repertoires in COVID-19. Study in general: Specimens from acute and convalescent COVID-19 originated in the United States, Italy and Spain. PBMCs, B-cell-depleted T cells, or T cells were the source of the cDNA or gDNA that made up the material.

Deletions cut 5 bases from V and 1 base from J, with 8 bases between. The CDR3 has 13 amino acids. Germline V lookup: CDR1 SEHNR, CDR2 FQNEAQ (reference sequence). Per the original data handling: Counts of nucleated cells, estimated from reference gene primer amplification, were obtained. Only in-frame clones appear in the TCRdb table, and some are missing; sequencing was by immunoSEQ multiplex PCR. V and J calls and clone size are as listed in that table; D and trimming were resolved from the DNA. The sample comprises around 240,000 clones, roughly 84% of which are singletons, and 1.4% rests with the top ten.

The chain has TRBV7-9 and TRBJ1-2; maybe TRBD1 (5 bases). The clonotype comes from a woman aged 35 to 49 who had recovered from COVID-19. The sequenced material came from peripheral blood. CDR3 sequence: CASSATVNYGYTF. For the CDR3, the DNA is TGTGCCAGCAGCGCGACAGTTAACTATGGCTACACCTTC.